This TCR beta chain was recorded in a study of blood T cell repertoires in COVID-19. Whole-study context: PBMCs, B-cell-depleted T cells, or T cells were the source of the cDNA or gDNA that made up the material.

The method was immunoSEQ multiplex PCR; TCRdb's version includes in-frame clones alone and lacks a portion of them. The sample includes around 150,000 clones, approximately 79% of them seen just once. The CDR3 sequence is 14 residues long. CDR1 and CDR2 (germline): SNHLY, FYNNEI. Trimming shortened V by 5 bases and J by 3 bases, and 11 bases separated the two germline ends. Sequencing was carried out using PBMCs or T cells enriched from blood (not recorded which). The V call is TRBV2, the J call TRBJ1-5; D perhaps matches TRBD1 (6 bases). The clonotype comes from a man aged 50-60 years who had recovered from COVID-19. The CDR3 nucleotides read TGTGCCAGCAGTTCCGACAGGTACAATCAGCCCCAGCATTTT. Translated: CASSSDRYNQPQHF.